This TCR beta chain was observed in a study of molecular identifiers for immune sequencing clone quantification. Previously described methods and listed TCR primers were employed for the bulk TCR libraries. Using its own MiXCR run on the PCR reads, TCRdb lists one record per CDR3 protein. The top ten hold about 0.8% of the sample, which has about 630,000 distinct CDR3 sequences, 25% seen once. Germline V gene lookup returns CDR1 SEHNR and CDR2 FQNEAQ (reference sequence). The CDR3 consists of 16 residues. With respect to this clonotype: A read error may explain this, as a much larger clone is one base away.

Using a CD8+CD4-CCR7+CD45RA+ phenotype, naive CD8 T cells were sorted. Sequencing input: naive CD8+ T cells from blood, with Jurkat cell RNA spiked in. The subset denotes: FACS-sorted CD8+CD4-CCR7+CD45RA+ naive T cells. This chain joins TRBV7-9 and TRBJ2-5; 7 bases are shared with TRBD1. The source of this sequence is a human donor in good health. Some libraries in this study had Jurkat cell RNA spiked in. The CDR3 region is CASSVSPDRTQGTQYF. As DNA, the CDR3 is TGTGCCAGCAGCGTTTCCCCGGACAGGACCCAAGGGACCCAGTACTTC.